The sequence of this TCR beta chain was determined in a study of cytomegalovirus exposure and HLA in healthy donors. Trimming cost V 1 base and J 6 bases, with 15 bases left between them. The CDR3 is made up of 16 amino acids. The germline CDR1 and CDR2 sequences are LGHNA and YNFKEQ. A remark on this clone: Its antigen is as yet unknown.

General observations from the study: Most subjects had HLA-A and HLA-B alleles reportedly predicted accurately by TCR beta sequences. The classifier reportedly diagnosed cytomegalovirus status with high specificity and sensitivity. Productive status was seen about 90% or about 30% of the time for most TCR beta V segments in an earlier analysis.

13 Jbeta primers and 60 Vbeta primers were used for the PCR. Using immunoSEQ multiplex PCR, the repertoire was profiled, and TCRdb retains in-frame clones only, with some absent. The table has 95,000 to 150,000 clones, 80% seen once. The TCR originated in a man aged 25-40 years in good health and CMV-seropositive. This chain uses TRBV4-2 with TRBJ2-2; maybe TRBD2 (5 bases). The sample taken for sequencing was PBMCs. CDR3 residues: CASSQAGERSAGELFF. CDR3 DNA sequence: TGTGCCAGCAGCCAAGCCGGGGAGCGGTCCGCCGGGGAGCTGTTTTTT.